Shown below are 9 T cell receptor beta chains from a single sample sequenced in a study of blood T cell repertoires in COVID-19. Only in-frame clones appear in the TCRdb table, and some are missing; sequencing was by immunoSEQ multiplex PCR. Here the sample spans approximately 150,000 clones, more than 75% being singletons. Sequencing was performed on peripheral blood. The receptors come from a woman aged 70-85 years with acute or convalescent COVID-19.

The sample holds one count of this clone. In DNA, the CDR3 is TGTGCCAGCAGCTTAGGCTATAGCGGGAGCACAGATACGCAGTATTTT. Protein sequence: CASSLGYSGSTDTQYF. This chain connects TRBV11-3 to TRBJ2-3, with 7 nucleotides matching TRBD2. V gave up 1 base and J gave up 0 bases; unmatched junction bases: 4. The CDR3 covers 16 residues. The germline gives CDR1 SGHNT, CDR2 YENEEA.

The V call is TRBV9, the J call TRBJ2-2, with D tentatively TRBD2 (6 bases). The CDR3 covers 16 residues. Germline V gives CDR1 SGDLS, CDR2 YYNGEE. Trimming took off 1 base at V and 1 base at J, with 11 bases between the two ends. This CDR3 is CASSVNRDLNTGELFF. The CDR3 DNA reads TGTGCCAGCAGCGTAAACCGGGACTTGAACACCGGGGAGCTGTTTTTT. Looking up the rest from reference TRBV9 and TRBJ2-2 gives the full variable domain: DSGVTQTPKHLITATGQRVTLRCSPRSGDLSVYWYQQSLDQGLQFLIQYYNGEERAKGNILERFSAQQFPDLHSELNLSSLELGDSALYFCASSVNRDLNTGELFFGEGSRLTVL.

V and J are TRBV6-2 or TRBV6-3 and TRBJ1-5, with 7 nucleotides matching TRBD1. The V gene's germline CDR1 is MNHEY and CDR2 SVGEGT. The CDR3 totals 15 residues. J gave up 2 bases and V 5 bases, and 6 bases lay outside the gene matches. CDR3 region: CASSPRGRGNQPQHF. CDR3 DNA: TGTGCCAGCAGTCCAAGGGGGCGAGGCAATCAGCCCCAGCATTTT.

CDR3 region: CASSRQGTNEKLFF. The CDR3 DNA sequence: TGTGCCAGCAGTCGACAGGGGACTAATGAAAAACTGTTTTTT. This chain connects TRBV28 to TRBJ1-4, with 8 positions matching TRBD1. J lost 2 bases, V lost 5 bases, and 1 base had no gene match. The CDR3 has 14 residues. Germline CDR1 MDHEN, CDR2 SYDVKM.

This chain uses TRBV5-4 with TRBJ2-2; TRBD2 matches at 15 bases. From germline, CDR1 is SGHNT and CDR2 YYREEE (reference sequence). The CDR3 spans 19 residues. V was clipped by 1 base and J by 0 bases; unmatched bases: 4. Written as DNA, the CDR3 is TGTGCCAGCAGCTTGCCGGGACTAGCGGGGGGCTCGAACACCGGGGAGCTGTTTTTT. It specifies CASSLPGLAGGSNTGELFF.

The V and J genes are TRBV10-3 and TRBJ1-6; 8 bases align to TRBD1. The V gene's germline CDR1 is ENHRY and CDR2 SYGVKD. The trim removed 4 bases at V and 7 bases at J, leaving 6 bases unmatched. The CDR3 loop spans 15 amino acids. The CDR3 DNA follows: TGTGCCATCAGTGGCGACAGGGGTCGAAATTCACCCCTCCACTTT. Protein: CAISGDRGRNSPLHF.

The CDR3 region is CASSPRQFTDTQYF. The DNA of the CDR3 is TGTGCCAGCTCACCACGACAGTTCACAGATACGCAGTATTTT. The genes are TRBV18 and TRBJ2-3; TRBD1 might be the D (5 bases). V was clipped by 1 base and J by 2 bases, with 7 bases between them. The CDR3 runs 14 residues. Germline V gene lookup returns CDR1 KGHSH and CDR2 LQKENI.

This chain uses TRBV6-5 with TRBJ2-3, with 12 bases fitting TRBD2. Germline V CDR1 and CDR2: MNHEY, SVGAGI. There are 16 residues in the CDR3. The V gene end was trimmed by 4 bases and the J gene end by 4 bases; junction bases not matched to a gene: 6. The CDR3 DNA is TGTGCCAGCAGTTCTCCGACTAGCGGGAGCCCAGATACGCAGTATTTT. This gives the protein CASSSPTSGSPDTQYF.

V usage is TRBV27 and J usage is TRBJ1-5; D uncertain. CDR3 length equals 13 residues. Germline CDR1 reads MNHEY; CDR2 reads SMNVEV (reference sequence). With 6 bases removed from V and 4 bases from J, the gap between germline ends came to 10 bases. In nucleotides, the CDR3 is TGTGCCAGCAGCCTCCGACTTAATCAGCCCCAGCATTTT. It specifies CASSLRLNQPQHF.